This record concerns one T cell receptor beta chain sequence. The antigen is undetermined. The PCR had 60 Vbeta and 13 Jbeta primers. Using immunoSEQ multiplex PCR, the repertoire was profiled, and TCRdb retains in-frame clones only, with some absent. With roughly 64,000 clones in the sample, the ten largest clones hold around 3.6%. This record belongs to a study of cytomegalovirus exposure and HLA in healthy donors. Study details: Researchers found that roughly 77% of a few hundred genotyped donors fell within the Caucasian-associated ancestry cluster.

The V gene lost 2 bases and the J gene lost 7 bases, with 11 bases spanning the gap. The germline V gene has CDR1 SQVTM and CDR2 ANQGSEA. There are 12 residues in the CDR3. Findings of the study overall: Through in vitro validation, three CMV-associated chains were shown to be specific for CMV antigens.

The sample comprised PBMCs. The gene calls are TRBV29-1 and TRBJ1-2; the D gene is possibly TRBD1 (5 bases). The source is a woman between 18 and 29 years old in good health and CMV-seronegative. The CDR3 is CSVERQSRGYTF. In nucleotides, the CDR3 is TGCAGCGTTGAACGACAGTCCCGTGGCTACACCTTC. Looking up the rest from reference TRBV29-1 and TRBJ1-2 gives the full variable domain: SAVISQKPSRDICQRGTSLTIQCQVDSQVTMMFWYRQQPGQSLTLIATANQGSEATYESGFVIDKFPISRPNLTFSTLTVSNMSPEDSSIYLCSVERQSRGYTFGSGTRLTVV.